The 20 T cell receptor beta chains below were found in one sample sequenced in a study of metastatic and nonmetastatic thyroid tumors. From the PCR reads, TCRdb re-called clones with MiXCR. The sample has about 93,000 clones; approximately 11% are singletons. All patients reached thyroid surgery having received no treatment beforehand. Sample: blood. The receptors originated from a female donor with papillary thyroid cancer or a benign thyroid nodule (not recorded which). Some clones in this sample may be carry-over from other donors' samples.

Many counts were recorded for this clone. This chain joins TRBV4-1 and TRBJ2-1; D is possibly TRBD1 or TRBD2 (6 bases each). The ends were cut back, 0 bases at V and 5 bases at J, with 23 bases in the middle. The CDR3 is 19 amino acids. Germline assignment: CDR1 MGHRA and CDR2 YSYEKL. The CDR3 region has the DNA TGCGCCAGCAGCCAAGATTTATGGGGGGCCCAACTGACAAACAATGAGCAGTTCTTC. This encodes CASSQDLWGAQLTNNEQFF.

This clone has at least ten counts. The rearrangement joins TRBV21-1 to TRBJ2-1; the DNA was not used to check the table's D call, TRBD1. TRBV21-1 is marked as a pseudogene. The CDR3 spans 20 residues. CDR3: CASSKTGGASGMSSYNEQFF. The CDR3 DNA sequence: TGTGCCAGCAGCAAGACAGGGGGCGCTAGCGGGATGAGCTCCTACAATGAGCAGTTCTTC.

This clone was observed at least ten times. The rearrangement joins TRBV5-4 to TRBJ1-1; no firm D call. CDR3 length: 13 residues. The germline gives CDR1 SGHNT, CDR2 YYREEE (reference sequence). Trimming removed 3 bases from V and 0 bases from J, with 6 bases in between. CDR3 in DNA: TGTGCCAGCAGCTCAGCAGTGAACACTGAAGCTTTCTTT. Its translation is CASSSAVNTEAFF.

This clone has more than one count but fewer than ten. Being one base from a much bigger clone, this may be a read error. DNA for the CDR3: TGTGCCAGTTCCACAGAGTACGGCTACACCTTC. It specifies CASSTEYGYTF. The chain couples TRBV28 to TRBJ1-2, with D hard to call. This CDR3 comprises 11 residues. Trimming left V 9 bases short and J 8 bases short, with 13 bases between. Germline values: CDR1 MDHEN, CDR2 SYDVKM.

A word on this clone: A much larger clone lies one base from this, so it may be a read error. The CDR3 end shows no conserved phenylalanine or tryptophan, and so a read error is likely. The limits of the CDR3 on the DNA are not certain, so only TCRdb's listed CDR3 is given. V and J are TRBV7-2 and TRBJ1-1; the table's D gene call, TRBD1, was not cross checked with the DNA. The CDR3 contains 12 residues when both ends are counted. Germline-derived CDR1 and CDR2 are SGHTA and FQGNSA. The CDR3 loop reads CASSPGTGISFS.

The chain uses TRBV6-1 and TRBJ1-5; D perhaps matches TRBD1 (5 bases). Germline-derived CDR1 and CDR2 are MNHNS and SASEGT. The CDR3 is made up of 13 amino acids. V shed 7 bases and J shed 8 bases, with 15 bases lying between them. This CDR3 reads CASKSGGLEPQHF. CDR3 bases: TGTGCCAGCAAATCCGGGGGTTTGGAGCCCCAGCATTTT.

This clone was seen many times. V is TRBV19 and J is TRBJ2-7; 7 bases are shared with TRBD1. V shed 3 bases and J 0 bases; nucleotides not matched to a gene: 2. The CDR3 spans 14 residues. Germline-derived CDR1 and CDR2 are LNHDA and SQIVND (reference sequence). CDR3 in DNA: TGTGCCAGTAGTATCCGACAGGGCTCCTACGAGCAGTACTTC. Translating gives CASSIRQGSYEQYF. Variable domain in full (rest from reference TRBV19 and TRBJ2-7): DGGITQSPKYLFRKEGQNVTLSCEQNLNHDAMYWYRQDPGQGLRLIYYSQIVNDFQKGDIAEGYSVSREKKESFPLTVTSAQKNPTAFYLCASSIRQGSYEQYFGPGTRLTVT.

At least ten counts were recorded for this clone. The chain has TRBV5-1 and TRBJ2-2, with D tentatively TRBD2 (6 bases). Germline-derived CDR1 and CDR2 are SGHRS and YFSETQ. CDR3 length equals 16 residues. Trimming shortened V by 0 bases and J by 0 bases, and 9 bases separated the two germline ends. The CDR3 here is CASSLAGGTNTGELFF. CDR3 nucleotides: TGCGCCAGCAGCTTGGCCGGGGGAACGAACACCGGGGAGCTGTTTTTT.

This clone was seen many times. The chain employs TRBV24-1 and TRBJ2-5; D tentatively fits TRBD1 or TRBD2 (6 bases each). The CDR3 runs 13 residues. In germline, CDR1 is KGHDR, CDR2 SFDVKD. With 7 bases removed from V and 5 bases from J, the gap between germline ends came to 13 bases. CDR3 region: CATSEGGGETQYF. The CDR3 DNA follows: TGTGCCACCAGCGAGGGGGGCGGGGAGACCCAGTACTTC.

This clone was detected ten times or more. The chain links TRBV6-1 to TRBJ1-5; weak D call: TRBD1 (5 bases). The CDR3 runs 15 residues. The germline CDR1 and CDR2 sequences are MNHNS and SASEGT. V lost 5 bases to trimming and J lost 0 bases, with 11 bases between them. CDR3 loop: CASSHGGHSNQPQHF. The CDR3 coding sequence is TGTGCCAGCAGTCACGGAGGACATAGCAATCAGCCCCAGCATTTT.

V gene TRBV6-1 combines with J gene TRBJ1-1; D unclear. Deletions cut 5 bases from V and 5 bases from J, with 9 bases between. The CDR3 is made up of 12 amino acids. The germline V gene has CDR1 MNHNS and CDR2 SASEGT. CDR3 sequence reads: CASSQRRTEAFF. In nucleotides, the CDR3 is TGTGCCAGCAGTCAACGCAGGACTGAAGCTTTCTTT.

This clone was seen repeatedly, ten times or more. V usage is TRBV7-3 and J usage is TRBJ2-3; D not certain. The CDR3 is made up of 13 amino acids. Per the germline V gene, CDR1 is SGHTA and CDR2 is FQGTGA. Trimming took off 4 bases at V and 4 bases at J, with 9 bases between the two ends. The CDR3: CASSSLSSDTQYF. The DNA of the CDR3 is TGTGCCAGCAGCTCCCTGAGCTCAGATACGCAGTATTTT.

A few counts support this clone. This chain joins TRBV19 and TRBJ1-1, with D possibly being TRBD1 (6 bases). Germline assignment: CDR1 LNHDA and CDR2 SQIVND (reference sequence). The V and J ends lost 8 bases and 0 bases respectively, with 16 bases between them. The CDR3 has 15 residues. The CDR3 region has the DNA TGTGCCAGTTTCCCCCCGACAGGCATGAACACTGAAGCTTTCTTT. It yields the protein CASFPPTGMNTEAFF.

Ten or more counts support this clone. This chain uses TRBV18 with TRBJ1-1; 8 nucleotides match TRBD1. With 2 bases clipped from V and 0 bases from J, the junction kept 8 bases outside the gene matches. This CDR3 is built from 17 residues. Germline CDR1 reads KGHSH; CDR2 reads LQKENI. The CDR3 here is CASSPAGGLGMNTEAFF. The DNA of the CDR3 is TGTGCCAGCTCACCAGCAGGGGGCCTAGGAATGAACACTGAAGCTTTCTTT. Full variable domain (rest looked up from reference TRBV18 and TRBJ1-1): NAGVMQNPRHLVRRRGQEARLRCSPMKGHSHVYWYRQLPEEGLKFMVYLQKENIIDESGMPKERFSAEFPKEGPSILRIQQVVRGDSAAYFCASSPAGGLGMNTEAFFGQGTRLTVV.

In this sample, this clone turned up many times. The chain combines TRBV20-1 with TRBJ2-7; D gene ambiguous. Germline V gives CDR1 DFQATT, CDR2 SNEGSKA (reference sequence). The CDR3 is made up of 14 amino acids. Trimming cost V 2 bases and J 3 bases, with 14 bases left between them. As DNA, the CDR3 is TGCAGTGCTAGATCCCCGGGCGGATACTACGAGCAGTACTTC. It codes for CSARSPGGYYEQYF.

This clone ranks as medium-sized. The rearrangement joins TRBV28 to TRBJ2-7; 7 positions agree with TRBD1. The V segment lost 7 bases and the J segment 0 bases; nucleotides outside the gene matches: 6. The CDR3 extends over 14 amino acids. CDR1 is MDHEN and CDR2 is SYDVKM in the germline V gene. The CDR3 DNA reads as TGTGCCAGCACCGAACAGGGGCCCTCCTACGAGCAGTACTTC. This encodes CASTEQGPSYEQYF.

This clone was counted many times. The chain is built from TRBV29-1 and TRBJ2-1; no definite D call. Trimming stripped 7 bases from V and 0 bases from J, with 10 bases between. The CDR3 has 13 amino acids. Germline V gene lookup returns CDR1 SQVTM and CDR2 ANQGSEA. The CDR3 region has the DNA TGCAGCGCGTCTGGGCGCTCCTACAATGAGCAGTTCTTC. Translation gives CSASGRSYNEQFF.

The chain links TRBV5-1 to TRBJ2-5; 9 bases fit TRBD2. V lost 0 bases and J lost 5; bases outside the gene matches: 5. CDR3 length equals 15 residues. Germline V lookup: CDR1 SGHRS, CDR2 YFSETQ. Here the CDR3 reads CASSLGLAVEETQYF. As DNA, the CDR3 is TGCGCCAGCAGCTTGGGACTAGCGGTGGAGGAGACCCAGTACTTC.

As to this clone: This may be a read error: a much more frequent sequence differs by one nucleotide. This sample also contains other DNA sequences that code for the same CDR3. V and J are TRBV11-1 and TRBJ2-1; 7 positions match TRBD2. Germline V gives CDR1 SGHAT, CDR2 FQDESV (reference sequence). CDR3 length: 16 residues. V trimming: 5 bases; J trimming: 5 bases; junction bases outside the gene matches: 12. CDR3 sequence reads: CASSRLAGLANNEQFF. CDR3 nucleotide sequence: TGTGCCAGCAGCCGACTAGCTGGCCTAGCGAACAATGAGCAGTTCTTC.

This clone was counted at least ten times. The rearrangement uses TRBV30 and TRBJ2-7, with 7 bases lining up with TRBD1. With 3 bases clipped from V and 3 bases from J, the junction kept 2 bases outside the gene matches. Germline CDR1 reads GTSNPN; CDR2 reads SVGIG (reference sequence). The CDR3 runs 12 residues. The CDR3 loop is CAWRTGFYEQYF. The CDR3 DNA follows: TGTGCCTGGAGGACAGGGTTCTACGAGCAGTACTTC.